The 32 T cell receptor beta chains below were found in one sample sequenced in a study of blood T cell repertoires in COVID-19 (dated by TCRdb to the early 2020s). The library was obtained by the immunoSEQ multiplex PCR assay. Here the immuneACCESS table is served through TCRdb, limited to in-frame sequences with V and J called. Missing clones are a known gap in these copies; in checked studies unresolved V genes cover under half, and the rest lacks a known reason. The sample table contains some 250,000 clones; only one count was recorded for around 80% of them. Jointly, the top ten make up around 8.1% of the sample. The sequenced sample consisted of peripheral blood. These receptors all come from a man in his forties or fifties with active or convalescent COVID-19.

This clone has just a few counts. The chain has TRBV19 and TRBJ1-5, with D perhaps matching TRBD1 (6 bases). Germline V gives CDR1 LNHDA, CDR2 SQIVND (reference sequence). The CDR3 extends over 14 amino acids. V lost 3 bases and J 4 bases, leaving 10 bases between the germline ends. CDR3 loop: CASSIATGNQPQHF. For the CDR3, the DNA is TGTGCCAGTAGTATCGCTACAGGGAATCAGCCCCAGCATTTT.

The chain has TRBV2 and TRBJ1-2; weak D call: TRBD1 (6 bases). V shed 8 bases and J shed 4 bases, with 17 bases lying between them. The CDR3 totals 14 residues. CDR1 and CDR2 (germline): SNHLY, FYNNEI. The CDR3 sequence: CASAGGPSGYGYTF. The CDR3 DNA is TGTGCCAGCGCGGGGGGCCCTTCAGGCTATGGCTACACCTTC. Based on the CDR3 plus reference TRBV2 and TRBJ1-2, the full variable domain is EPEVTQTPSHQVTQMGQEVILRCVPISNHLYFYWYRQILGQKVEFLVSFYNNEISEKSEIFDDQFSVERPDGSNFTLKIRSTKLEDSAMYFCASAGGPSGYGYTFGSGTRLTVV.

This chain uses TRBV2 with TRBJ2-1, with a tentative D call TRBD2 (6 bases). The germline V and J ends were trimmed by 5 bases and 9 bases, with 14 bases remaining between them. Germline values: CDR1 SNHLY, CDR2 FYNNEI. The CDR3 consists of 13 residues. CDR3 in amino acids: CASSPTRAAEQFF. DNA for the CDR3: TGTGCCAGCAGTCCGACTAGGGCGGCTGAGCAGTTCTTC.

A word on this clone: This specimen includes other DNA sequences encoding the same CDR3. The gene calls are TRBV30 and TRBJ1-4; 8 nucleotides align to TRBD1. V trimming: 0 bases; J trimming: 8 bases; junction bases outside the gene matches: 5. This CDR3 has 14 amino acids. Germline CDR1 and CDR2: GTSNPN and SVGIG (reference sequence). Here the CDR3 DNA reads TGTGCCTGGAGTGTAGGAACAGGGGGAGAAAAACTGTTTTTT. Translation: CAWSVGTGGEKLFF. Supplemented by reference TRBV30 and TRBJ1-4, the full variable domain reads SQTIHQWPATLVQPVGSPLSLECTVEGTSNPNLYWYRQAAGRGLQLLFYSVGIGQISSEVPQNLSASRPQDRQFILSSKKLLLSDSGFYLCAWSVGTGGEKLFFGSGTQLSVL.

This clone was recorded a few times. The V call is TRBV4-1, the J call TRBJ1-3; D is unclear. CDR1 MGHRA and CDR2 YSYEKL come from the germline V gene. The V end was cut by 0 bases, the J end by 1 base, with 13 bases between. The CDR3 runs to 17 residues. The CDR3 coding sequence is TGCGCCAGCAGCCAAGAGCCGCCGGGGTATTCTGGAAACACCATATATTTT. Translation gives CASSQEPPGYSGNTIYF.

V and J are TRBV6-2 or TRBV6-3 and TRBJ2-5; 7 nucleotides line up with TRBD1. J lost 4 bases, V lost 2 bases, and 10 bases had no gene match. CDR3 length equals 16 residues. Germline CDR1 MNHEY, CDR2 SVGEGT. The CDR3 bases are TGTGCCAGCAGTTACCACGAGAGAGGGGGCGGAGAGACCCAGTACTTC. The encoded protein is CASSYHERGGGETQYF.

The J gene is TRBJ2-2, the V gene TRBV25-1; 7 nucleotides align to TRBD1. The ends lost 9 bases at V and 2 bases at J; junction bases unmatched: 9. In germline, CDR1 is MGHDK, CDR2 SYGVNS. CDR3 length: 15 amino acids. The CDR3, as DNA: TGTGCCAGTGGGACAGTAGTTACTAACACCGGGGAGCTGTTTTTT. Translated: CASGTVVTNTGELFF.

J is TRBJ2-3 and V is TRBV6-4, with TRBD2 matching 8 bases. This CDR3 is 15 amino acids long. CDR1 MRHNA and CDR2 SNTAGT come from the germline V gene. V trimming: 7 bases; J trimming: 1 base; junction bases outside the gene matches: 7. CDR3 in DNA: TGTGCCAGCACACCCCGGGGGGGCGGCACAGATACGCAGTATTTT. Encoded protein: CASTPRGGGTDTQYF.

The genes are TRBV3-1 (or the pseudogene TRBV3-2) and TRBJ1-2, with a possible D match to TRBD1 (5 bases). V lost 3 bases to trimming and J lost 6 bases, with 14 bases between them. CDR1 LGHDT and CDR2 YNNKEL come from the germline V gene (reference sequence). This CDR3 region has 14 residues. CDR3 sequence: CASSHPGGADGYTF. The CDR3 DNA is TGTGCCAGCAGCCACCCGGGCGGGGCAGATGGCTACACCTTC.

The rearrangement joins TRBV7-9 to TRBJ2-3; D possibly corresponds to TRBD2 (5 bases). V was clipped by 5 bases and J by 4 bases, with 19 bases between them. The CDR3 consists of 16 residues. The germline V gene encodes CDR1 SEHNR and CDR2 FQNEAQ (reference sequence). The CDR3 DNA reads as TGTGCCAGCAGCCGAGCGGTGGCTAGTTTCCCAGATACGCAGTATTTT. It specifies CASSRAVASFPDTQYF. The full variable domain, its missing parts supplied by reference TRBV7-9 and TRBJ2-3, is DTGVSQNPRHKITKRGQNVTFRCDPISEHNRLYWYRQTLGQGPEFLTYFQNEAQLEKSRLLSDRFSAERPKGSFSTLEIQRTEQGDSAMYLCASSRAVASFPDTQYFGPGTRLTVL.

V is TRBV18 and J is TRBJ2-7; tentatively, D is TRBD1 (5 bases). This CDR3 is 15 amino acids long. Germline CDR1 reads KGHSH; CDR2 reads LQKENI. V lost 3 bases and J 4 bases, leaving 16 bases between the germline ends. CDR3 region: CASSPRGSFVYEQYF. CDR3 sequence (DNA): TGTGCCAGCTCACCTAGGGGCAGTTTTGTGTACGAGCAGTACTTC.

The V gene is TRBV7-9, the J gene TRBJ2-1; D might be TRBD1 (6 bases). The CDR3 has 15 residues. The ends were cut back, 7 bases at V and 5 bases at J, with 18 bases in the middle. Germline V lookup: CDR1 SEHNR, CDR2 FQNEAQ (reference sequence). The CDR3 bases are TGTGCCAGCACCCCTACAGGGAATCTCGACAATGAGCAGTTCTTC. It encodes CASTPTGNLDNEQFF. Together with reference TRBV7-9 and TRBJ2-1, the CDR3 gives the full variable domain: DTGVSQNPRHKITKRGQNVTFRCDPISEHNRLYWYRQTLGQGPEFLTYFQNEAQLEKSRLLSDRFSAERPKGSFSTLEIQRTEQGDSAMYLCASTPTGNLDNEQFFGPGTRLTVL.

This clone appeared a single time. The chain joins TRBV6-6 to TRBJ1-5; D unclear. Germline V gives CDR1 MNHNY, CDR2 SVGAGI (reference sequence). Trimming left V 1 base short and J 6 bases short, with 4 bases between. This CDR3 comprises 12 residues. CDR3 DNA: TGTGCCAGCAGTTACTACAGTCAGCCCCAGCATTTT. Its translation is CASSYYSQPQHF.

This rearrangement joins TRBV10-3 to TRBJ2-3, with 11 bases identical to TRBD1. V was pared by 8 bases and J by 2 bases, with 9 bases of the junction left unmatched. Germline V gives CDR1 ENHRY, CDR2 SYGVKD. CDR3 size: 16 residues. For the CDR3, the DNA is TGTGCCATCCAGGCTGGGACAGGGGGACTCACAGATACGCAGTATTTT. The encoded protein is CAIQAGTGGLTDTQYF.

The chain recombines TRBV18 with TRBJ1-5; 7 nucleotides agree with TRBD1. CDR3 size: 15 residues. With V trimmed by 5 bases and J by 1 base, 5 bases remained unmatched. Germline CDR1 and CDR2: KGHSH and LQKENI. CDR3 in amino acids: CASSSGTASNQPQHF. Here the CDR3 DNA reads TGTGCCAGCTCATCTGGGACAGCCAGCAATCAGCCCCAGCATTTT.

The chain is built from TRBV2 and TRBJ2-5; the match to TRBD1 covers 10 bases. Germline V lookup: CDR1 SNHLY, CDR2 FYNNEI. The CDR3 covers 15 residues. V lost 2 bases to trimming and J lost 4 bases; unmatched junction nucleotides: 4. CDR3 DNA sequence: TGTGCCAGCAGTGAATATGGGACAGGGGTAGAGACCCAGTACTTC. Translation: CASSEYGTGVETQYF. The full variable domain, completed using reference TRBV2 and TRBJ2-5, is EPEVTQTPSHQVTQMGQEVILRCVPISNHLYFYWYRQILGQKVEFLVSFYNNEISEKSEIFDDQFSVERPDGSNFTLKIRSTKLEDSAMYFCASSEYGTGVETQYFGPGTRLLVL.

The chain couples TRBV9 to TRBJ2-3; unclear D gene. The length of the CDR3 is 14 residues. Germline-derived CDR1 and CDR2 are SGDLS and YYNGEE. V was pared by 0 bases and J by 4 bases, with 9 bases between. The CDR3 protein is CASSVGPAADTQYF. CDR3 nucleotides: TGTGCCAGCAGCGTAGGGCCCGCCGCAGATACGCAGTATTTT.

This clone was observed once. This rearrangement joins TRBV7-2 to TRBJ1-1, with D maybe TRBD1 (6 bases). The CDR3 totals 15 residues. V lost 2 bases and J 5 bases, leaving 15 bases between the germline ends. Germline V gene sequence: CDR1 SGHTA, CDR2 FQGNSA. CDR3 protein: CASSLSTWGRTEAFF. DNA for the CDR3: TGTGCCAGCAGCTTAAGTACGTGGGGGCGAACTGAAGCTTTCTTT.

The chain carries TRBV11-1 and TRBJ2-3; tentative D call: TRBD2 (5 bases). The CDR3 is 15 residues long. Germline V lookup: CDR1 SGHAT, CDR2 FQDESV (reference sequence). V lost 3 bases to trimming and J lost 1 base, with 11 bases between them. The CDR3 nucleotides are TGTGCCAGCAGCTTTAGTCCCGGGGGCACAGATACGCAGTATTTT. It specifies CASSFSPGGTDTQYF.

The J gene is TRBJ1-1, the V gene TRBV5-8; weak D call: TRBD1 (5 bases). The V gene's germline CDR1 is SGHTS and CDR2 YDEGEE. This CDR3 is built from 15 residues. The V gene lost 1 base and the J gene lost 0 bases, with 10 bases spanning the gap. Here the CDR3 DNA reads TGTGCCAGCAGCTTGATGATCAGGGTGAACACTGAAGCTTTCTTT. This sequence encodes CASSLMIRVNTEAFF.

The chain has TRBV10-1 and TRBJ2-1; D is ambiguous. Germline assignment: CDR1 WNHNN and CDR2 SYGVQD (reference sequence). This CDR3 region has 14 residues. V lost 8 bases to trimming and J lost 8 bases, with 19 bases between them. CDR3 sequence: CASAPFARPHEQFF. In nucleotides, the CDR3 is TGCGCCAGCGCCCCTTTCGCGCGTCCCCATGAGCAGTTCTTC.

The V and J genes are TRBV10-3 and TRBJ2-7, with 7 bases aligning to TRBD1. Trimming took 3 bases from V and 1 from J; bases not matched to a gene: 21. Germline V gives CDR1 ENHRY, CDR2 SYGVKD. CDR3 length: 20 amino acids. As DNA, the CDR3 is TGTGCCATCAGTGAAAGGGGGCGGCAGAGTCTGGGGACGACTTCCTACGAGCAGTACTTC. This encodes CAISERGRQSLGTTSYEQYF.

This clone has just one count. CDR3 DNA: TGTGCCAGTACCGCGGGACAGGGGGAGGAAAAACTGTTTTTT. Protein: CASTAGQGEEKLFF. The rearrangement links TRBV19 to TRBJ1-4; 11 bases fit TRBD1. After removal of 7 bases from V and 8 bases from J, the junction contained 6 bases not matched to a gene. Germline V gene lookup returns CDR1 LNHDA and CDR2 SQIVND (reference sequence). This CDR3 contains 14 residues.

This clone appeared a single time. This chain connects TRBV19 to TRBJ1-5; a possible D gene is TRBD1 (6 bases). Germline V gene lookup returns CDR1 LNHDA and CDR2 SQIVND (reference sequence). The CDR3 loop spans 16 amino acids. V was cut by 7 bases and J by 1 base, with 17 bases left in between. In DNA form, the CDR3 reads TGTGCCAGTACCTCCCGGACAGCAGTAAGCAATCAGCCCCAGCATTTT. Residues: CASTSRTAVSNQPQHF.

The chain joins TRBV11-2 to TRBJ1-4; TRBD1 might be the D (6 bases). Trimming took off 0 bases at V and 14 bases at J, with 16 bases between the two ends. Germline values: CDR1 SGHAT, CDR2 FQNNGV. CDR3 length: 14 amino acids. CDR3 sequence (DNA): TGTGCCAGCAGCTTAGAAGTTGGTTCGGGACATCTGTTTTTT. This gives the protein CASSLEVGSGHLFF.

This clone was picked up one time. The V call is TRBV4-1, the J call TRBJ1-1, with no clear D. The germline CDR1 and CDR2 sequences are MGHRA and YSYEKL. Deletions cut 1 base from V and 8 bases from J, with 11 bases between. This CDR3 region has 13 residues. CDR3 region: CASSQAPAAEAFF. CDR3 nucleotide sequence: TGCGCCAGCAGCCAAGCTCCGGCAGCGGAAGCTTTCTTT.

The chain is built from TRBV19 and TRBJ1-3; D is possibly TRBD1 (6 bases). V lost 4 bases and J lost 0, with 10 bases in between. The CDR3 totals 15 residues. Germline V gives CDR1 LNHDA, CDR2 SQIVND (reference sequence). CDR3 DNA: TGTGCCAGTAGTAGAAGGGGGTTCTCTGGAAACACCATATATTTT. This gives the protein CASSRRGFSGNTIYF.

The gene calls are TRBV6-5 and TRBJ2-6; D unclear. Looked up from germline, CDR1 is MNHEY and CDR2 is SVGAGI. The CDR3 totals 16 residues. With 2 bases removed from V and 2 bases from J, the gap between germline ends came to 10 bases. In DNA form, the CDR3 reads TGTGCCAGCAGTTACCCCGGTGTTGCTGGGGCCAACGTCCTGACTTTC. It is translated as CASSYPGVAGANVLTF.

The V and J genes are TRBV6-5 and TRBJ1-5; D uncertain. Looked up from germline, CDR1 is MNHEY and CDR2 is SVGAGI. The V gene lost 6 bases and the J gene lost 6 bases, with 15 bases spanning the gap. This CDR3 has 14 amino acids. CDR3 sequence (DNA): TGTGCCAGCAGCCCCGATAGTCGAAGTCAGCCCCAGCATTTT. This gives the protein CASSPDSRSQPQHF.

The rearrangement uses TRBV24-1 and TRBJ1-1, with unresolved D. This CDR3 has 15 amino acids. Germline values: CDR1 KGHDR, CDR2 SFDVKD. V lost 5 bases and J lost 1, with 13 bases in between. The DNA of the CDR3 is TGTGCCACCAGTGCGGTGGAGGGTCGGAACACTGAAGCTTTCTTT. As protein: CATSAVEGRNTEAFF.

In DNA form, the CDR3 reads TGTGCCAGCAGTTACGGAGGGTTGCAGGGGGACAATGAGCAGTTCTTC. It is translated as CASSYGGLQGDNEQFF. The genes are TRBV6-5 and TRBJ2-1; maybe TRBD1 (7 bases). Germline loops: CDR1 MNHEY, CDR2 SVGAGI. V lost 2 bases, J lost 5 bases, and 16 bases lay in between. The CDR3 covers 16 residues.

The chain combines TRBV7-2 with TRBJ1-1; D is ambiguous. V lost 5 bases to trimming and J lost 13 bases, with 17 bases between them. The length of the CDR3 is 12 residues. Germline V gene data show CDR1 as SGHTA and CDR2 as FQGNSA. The CDR3 DNA reads TGTGCCAGCAGCCGAGGGTACGGGGAGGTTTTCTTT. Protein: CASSRGYGEVFF.